The 5 T cell receptor beta chains reported below all come from one sample, sequenced in a study of blood T cell repertoires in COVID-19. TCRdb keeps only in-frame clones here, not all; method: immunoSEQ multiplex PCR. The sample contains about 38,000 clones, roughly 90% of which appear only once. Source material: peripheral blood. The receptors originated from a man aged 55 to 69 with active or convalescent COVID-19.

This chain joins TRBV3-1 (or the pseudogene TRBV3-2) and TRBJ2-5; 7 nucleotides agree with TRBD2. The V gene end was trimmed by 4 bases and the J gene end by 7 bases; junction bases not matched to a gene: 15. CDR3 length: 16 amino acids. Per germline, CDR1 LGHDT and CDR2 YNNKEL (reference sequence). The CDR3 region is CASSRKTGLPPGTQYF. CDR3 nucleotide sequence: TGTGCCAGCAGCCGTAAAACGGGACTACCCCCGGGGACCCAGTACTTC.

The CDR3 loop is CASSFQPGTTAFF. CDR3 bases: TGTGCCAGCAGTTTTCAACCCGGGACAACAGCTTTCTTT. The chain couples TRBV27 to TRBJ1-1; TRBD1 might be the D (6 bases). Germline assignment: CDR1 MNHEY and CDR2 SMNVEV (reference sequence). The CDR3 covers 13 residues. Trimming took off 3 bases at V and 10 bases at J, with 15 bases between the two ends.

The rearrangement uses TRBV6-5 and TRBJ2-4, with a tentative D call TRBD1 (6 bases). This CDR3 spans 14 amino acids. Trimming took off 6 bases at V and 1 base at J, with 10 bases between the two ends. Germline V gene sequence: CDR1 MNHEY, CDR2 SVGAGI. The chain's CDR3 is CASSGQMAKNIQYF. CDR3 in DNA: TGTGCCAGCAGCGGACAGATGGCCAAAAACATTCAGTACTTC.

V and J are TRBV28 and TRBJ2-7; D perhaps matches TRBD1 (6 bases). The V gene lost 6 bases and the J gene lost 3 bases, with 12 bases spanning the gap. The CDR3 sequence is 13 residues long. The germline V gene encodes CDR1 MDHEN and CDR2 SYDVKM. The CDR3 DNA is TGTGCCAGCAGAGGCCAGGGGAGCTACGAGCAGTACTTC. Translating it yields CASRGQGSYEQYF.

This sequence joins TRBV5-1 and TRBJ1-2; D might be TRBD1 (5 bases). CDR3 size: 15 residues. Germline values: CDR1 SGHRS, CDR2 YFSETQ. V was shortened by 4 bases and J by 4 bases, with 17 bases between the two germline ends. The CDR3 reads CASSEVGPTFYGYTF. The CDR3 nucleotides are TGCGCCAGCAGCGAGGTGGGGCCCACCTTCTATGGCTACACCTTC.